This T cell receptor beta chain was found in a study of vaccination effects on CD4 cells after COVID-19. About the study: Post-vaccine specimens arrived a median 72 days past the second dose.

The CDR3 sequence is 16 residues long. With regard to this clone: Its antigen remains unknown.

The data were produced by immunoSEQ multiplex PCR, yet TCRdb's version contains in-frame clones alone and is incomplete. Of approximately 25,000 clones in the sample, roughly 80% were seen once. CD4+ T cells specific for antigen were expanded with viral peptide pools by the ViraFEST assay before sequencing. Following a 10-day culture, CD4+ T cells were purified. Participants were vaccinated with two doses of either the BNT162b2 or mRNA-1273 vaccine. J is TRBJ2-7 and V is TRBV21-1; TRBD1 is taken as the D call from the table, unchecked against the DNA. TRBV21-1 is assigned pseudogene status. This TCR was recovered from a human donor who received a COVID-19 vaccine. Some clones in this sample may be carry-over from other donors' samples. The sequencing here drew on CD4+ T cells from PBMCs cultured with HCoV-NL63 spike peptides, taken after COVID-19 vaccination. CDR3 region: CASSKARTAPFYEQYV. CDR3 nucleotides: TGTGCCAGCAGCAAAGCGAGAACAGCACCCTTTTACGAGCAGTACGTC.